These 9 T cell receptor beta chains originate from one sample sequenced in a study of blood T cell repertoires in COVID-19 (TCRdb year 2020). Library preparation was by the immunoSEQ multiplex PCR assay. TCRdb obtained this table from immuneACCESS and retained in-frame rearrangements with V and J assigned. These tables miss some clones; where compared with another copy, unresolved V genes account for less than half of the shortfall, and the remainder is unexplained. This sample gives roughly 49,000 clones in total; roughly 85% of them show up just once. The biggest ten clones account for around 13% of the sample. Sequences were obtained from peripheral blood. All receptors derive from a human donor in a cohort sampled during active COVID-19.

The chain is built from TRBV7-2 and TRBJ2-7; D is possibly TRBD1 (5 bases). CDR1 and CDR2 from the germline V gene are SGHTA and FQGNSA. CDR3 size: 14 residues. The V end was cut by 1 base, the J end by 3 bases, with 10 bases between. CDR3 nucleotides: TGTGCCAGCAGCTTAGAGGTGCAGGGCTACGAGCAGTACTTC. This sequence encodes CASSLEVQGYEQYF.

The rearrangement links TRBV30 to TRBJ1-1; D call uncertain. Germline V lookup: CDR1 GTSNPN, CDR2 SVGIG (reference sequence). V was cut by 6 bases and J by 0 bases, with 11 bases left in between. The CDR3 is 13 residues long. CDR3 DNA sequence: TGTGCCTGCTGCGAGTTTATGAACACTGAAGCTTTCTTT. Amino acid sequence: CACCEFMNTEAFF.

J is TRBJ1-3 and V is TRBV30, with 7 positions matching TRBD1. This CDR3 is built from 13 residues. Looked up from germline, CDR1 is GTSNPN and CDR2 is SVGIG (reference sequence). The V segment lost 4 bases and the J segment 4 bases; nucleotides outside the gene matches: 4. CDR3 protein: CAWTGTVGNTIYF. For the CDR3, the DNA is TGTGCCTGGACCGGGACAGTCGGAAACACCATATATTTT.

This clone was seen only a few times. This chain joins TRBV10-2 and TRBJ1-1, with 8 bases identical to TRBD1. The CDR3 spans 14 residues. J lost 6 bases, V lost 6 bases, and 9 bases had no gene match. From germline, CDR1 is WSHSY and CDR2 SAAADI. CDR3 DNA sequence: TGCGCCAGCAGGCCGGACAGGGAGGCCGCTGAAGCTTTCTTT. Its protein product is CASRPDREAAEAFF.

The chain links TRBV7-9 to TRBJ2-5, with 13 positions matching TRBD2. This CDR3 spans 19 amino acids. J lost 4 bases, V lost 3 bases, and 14 bases had no gene match. Germline assignment: CDR1 SEHNR and CDR2 FQNEAQ (reference sequence). The CDR3 is CASSFNFIGTSGVRETQYF. Written as DNA, the CDR3 is TGTGCCAGCAGCTTCAACTTCATTGGGACTAGCGGGGTCCGAGAGACCCAGTACTTC. The full variable domain, with the rest looked up from reference TRBV7-9 and TRBJ2-5, is DTGVSQNPRHKITKRGQNVTFRCDPISEHNRLYWYRQTLGQGPEFLTYFQNEAQLEKSRLLSDRFSAERPKGSFSTLEIQRTEQGDSAMYLCASSFNFIGTSGVRETQYFGPGTRLLVL.

J is TRBJ1-2 and V is TRBV7-2; TRBD1 aligns across 9 bases. The CDR3 sequence is 14 residues long. J was trimmed by 4 bases and V by 5 bases; bases with no gene match: 5. The germline CDR1 and CDR2 sequences are SGHTA and FQGNSA. For the CDR3, the DNA is TGTGCCAGCAGCCCACAGGGGGCCGTCTATGGCTACACCTTC. Its protein product is CASSPQGAVYGYTF.

A few counts support this clone. The chain links TRBV5-1 to TRBJ1-6; D remains unclear. The germline gives CDR1 SGHRS, CDR2 YFSETQ. Deletions cut 8 bases from V and 9 bases from J, with 12 bases between. This CDR3 has 12 residues. The CDR3 spells CARDERGSPLHF. CDR3 in DNA: TGCGCCAGAGATGAACGGGGTTCACCCCTCCACTTT. The whole variable domain, filled in from reference TRBV5-1 and TRBJ1-6, reads KAGVTQTPRYLIKTRGQQVTLSCSPISGHRSVSWYQQTPGQGLQFLFEYFSETQRNKGNFPGRFSGRQFSNSRSEMNVSTLELGDSALYLCARDERGSPLHFGNGTRLTVT.

The chain recombines TRBV29-1 with TRBJ2-7, with a possible D match to TRBD2 (6 bases). From germline, CDR1 is SQVTM and CDR2 ANQGSEA. CDR3 length: 14 amino acids. The germline V and J ends were trimmed by 0 bases and 4 bases, with 13 bases remaining between them. The CDR3 sequence is CSVEEPMAGYEQYF. The CDR3 bases are TGCAGCGTTGAAGAACCGATGGCGGGGTACGAGCAGTACTTC.

The rearrangement links TRBV2 to TRBJ2-7; 7 bases are shared with TRBD2. V gave up 4 bases and J gave up 6 bases; unmatched junction bases: 6. Germline V lookup: CDR1 SNHLY, CDR2 FYNNEI. This CDR3 spans 13 amino acids. CDR3: CASSVKRGLEQYF. Here the CDR3 DNA reads TGTGCCAGCAGTGTGAAGCGGGGCCTCGAGCAGTACTTC.